The rows below give T cell receptor beta chains drawn from one sample of a study of blood T cell repertoires in COVID-19. Generated by immunoSEQ multiplex PCR, the TCRdb table keeps only in-frame clones and is missing some. The table records 360,000 or so clones, roughly 87% of them present only once. Source material: PBMCs or T cells enriched from blood (not recorded which). The source is a woman aged 45 to 65 who had recovered from COVID-19. Each CDR3 is given with its conserved first and last residue. The order of the fields is V gene, D gene, clone size, J gene, CDR3 protein, CDR3 DNA. D genes are given only for firm matches. Some rows have no size entry. The others give once, few or many, or a class for an expanded clone.

>TRBV19|.|.|TRBJ2-7
CASMDRGKSYEQYF
TGTGCCAGTATGGACAGAGGGAAATCCTACGAGCAGTACTTC
>TRBV25-1|.|.|TRBJ1-1
CASNPPRDTEAFF
TGTGCCAGCAATCCCCCGAGGGACACTGAAGCTTTCTTT
>TRBV30|.|few|TRBJ1-2
CAWTIGVGGYTF
TGTGCCTGGACAATAGGGGTAGGCGGCTACACCTTC
>TRBV5-1|.|once|TRBJ2-1
CASSLYSGSSYNEQFF
TGCGCCAGCAGCTTATATAGCGGAAGCTCCTACAATGAGCAGTTCTTC
>TRBV6-1|.|.|TRBJ1-2
CASSEAARNYGYTF
TGTGCCAGCAGTGAAGCGGCCAGGAACTATGGCTACACCTTC
>TRBV10-3|.|few|TRBJ2-1
CAISEDRRTLYEQFF
TGTGCCATCAGTGAGGACAGGCGGACGCTCTATGAGCAGTTCTTC
>TRBV30|TRBD1|once|TRBJ1-1
CAWGGQAYTEAFF
TGTGCCTGGGGGGGACAGGCGTACACTGAAGCTTTCTTT
>TRBV20-1|TRBD1|.|TRBJ1-6
CSASQGANSPLHF
TGCAGTGCTAGTCAGGGGGCTAATTCACCCCTCCACTTT
>TRBV2|TRBD1|.|TRBJ1-2
CARGGQTNYNYGYTF
TGTGCCAGGGGGGGACAGACAAACTATAATTATGGCTACACCTTC
>TRBV6-5|TRBD1|.|TRBJ1-4
CASRRDRGNEKLFF
TGTGCCAGCAGACGGGACAGGGGAAATGAAAAACTGTTTTTT
>TRBV25-1|.|few|TRBJ1-2
CASSGGSGGYTF
TGTGCCAGCAGTGGCGGGTCGGGTGGCTACACCTTC
>TRBV24-1|.|.|TRBJ2-1
CATSDPLAEASHEQFF
TGTGCCACCAGTGACCCACTAGCTGAAGCGTCCCATGAGCAGTTCTTC
>TRBV7-9|.|.|TRBJ1-2
CASSPQGQHGYTF
TGTGCCAGCAGCCCGCAGGGGCAACATGGCTACACCTTC
>TRBV7-2|.|.|TRBJ2-2
CASSSKLGWNTGELFF
TGTGCCAGCAGCTCGAAACTAGGATGGAACACCGGGGAGCTGTTTTTT
>TRBV7-2|.|.|TRBJ1-4
CASSPDRFNEKLFF
TGTGCCAGCAGCCCAGACAGGTTTAATGAAAAACTGTTTTTT
>TRBV9|.|.|TRBJ1-5
CASSPGVLSNQPQHF
TGTGCCAGCAGCCCCGGGGTCCTCAGCAATCAGCCCCAGCATTTT
>TRBV3-1/TRBV3-2|.|.|TRBJ2-1
CASSQAPSVYNEQFF
TGTGCCAGCAGCCAAGCCCCCTCGGTCTACAATGAGCAGTTCTTC
>TRBV11-3|TRBD1|.|TRBJ1-1
CASSLLQGDTEAFF
TGTGCCAGCAGCTTACTGCAGGGGGACACTGAAGCTTTCTTT
>TRBV29-1|TRBD2|.|TRBJ2-7
CSVQGLQNSGGAYEQYF
TGCAGCGTTCAGGGACTTCAAAATAGCGGGGGGGCCTACGAGCAGTACTTC
>TRBV27|.|.|TRBJ1-6
CASSLTSGSPLHF
TGTGCCAGCAGTTTGACCTCGGGGTCACCCCTCCACTTT
>TRBV6-5|.|once|TRBJ1-3
CASSFRGTVSGNTIYF
TGTGCCAGCAGTTTTAGGGGTACAGTCTCTGGAAACACCATATATTTT
>TRBV5-6|TRBD2|.|TRBJ2-1
CASSKPPGLASNEQFF
TGTGCCAGCAGCAAACCCCCGGGACTAGCCTCCAATGAGCAGTTCTTC
>TRBV7-8|.|.|TRBJ2-5
CASRTRVFEETQYF
TGTGCCAGCAGGACCAGGGTTTTTGAGGAGACCCAGTACTTC
>TRBV4-3|TRBD1|once|TRBJ2-7
CASSQGQGDSYEQYF
TGCGCCAGCAGCCAAGGCCAGGGGGACTCCTACGAGCAGTACTTC
>TRBV19|TRBD2|.|TRBJ2-5
CASSMGTSVGETQYF
TGTGCCAGTAGTATGGGGACTAGCGTTGGGGAGACCCAGTACTTC
>TRBV2|.|.|TRBJ1-3
CASSERTPSSGNTIYF
TGTGCCAGCAGTGAACGGACACCGAGCTCTGGAAACACCATATATTTT
>TRBV5-6|.|.|TRBJ2-7
CASSSLSAGQTIRF
TGTGCCAGCAGCTCTCTTTCCGCGGGACAGACTATTCGGTTC
>TRBV7-2|TRBD2|few|TRBJ2-3
CASSLVLARADTQYF
TGTGCCAGCAGCTTGGTACTAGCGAGGGCAGATACGCAGTATTTT
>TRBV2|.|.|TRBJ1-2
CASSPLRMEGYTF
TGTGCCAGCAGTCCCCTTCGGATGGAGGGCTACACCTTC
>TRBV10-3|.|.|TRBJ2-5
CAISDGQQETQYF
TGTGCCATCAGCGACGGACAGCAAGAGACCCAGTACTTC
>TRBV29-1|TRBD2|.|TRBJ2-5
CSVEELAGRKETQYF
TGCAGCGTTGAGGAACTAGCGGGAAGAAAAGAGACCCAGTACTTC
>TRBV7-2|.|few|TRBJ1-2
CASSLNLGGNYGYTF
TGTGCCAGCAGCTTAAATCTTGGGGGGAACTATGGCTACACCTTC
>TRBV5-6|.|.|TRBJ2-7
CASTPRNSYEQYF
TGTGCCAGCACCCCCAGGAACTCCTACGAGCAGTACTTC
>TRBV13|TRBD2|.|TRBJ2-3
CASSSSTGGLIDTQYF
TGTGCCAGCAGCTCGTCCACGGGGGGGTTGATAGATACGCAGTATTTT
>TRBV14|.|.|TRBJ1-4
CASSQEAAGEKLFF
TGTGCCAGCAGCCAAGAAGCCGCGGGAGAAAAACTGTTTTTT
>TRBV7-2|TRBD1|once|TRBJ1-1
CASSLGQLNTEAFF
TGTGCCAGCAGCTTGGGACAGCTGAACACTGAAGCTTTCTTT